Here is one TCR beta chain with its context. The data originate from a study of OX40 agonist ivuxolimab in advanced cancers. Study at large: Checkpoint inhibitors had been given previously to about 40% of patients. In three patients, partial responses were observed, one with hepatocellular carcinoma and two with cutaneous melanoma.

Sequencing used immunoSEQ multiplex PCR; TCRdb keeps in-frame clones, though not all of them. The sample consists of tens of thousands of clones, nearly 80% of them appearing once. Germline CDR1 is SQVTM and CDR2 is ANQGSEA. V was pared by 4 bases and J by 0 bases, with 7 bases between. CDR3 size: 13 residues. The clonotype comes from an adult with an advanced solid tumor such as melanoma, head and neck, liver or kidney cancer. The chain has TRBV29-1 and TRBJ2-1, with D unresolved. The material was CD4+ or CD8+ T cells sorted from blood, obtained in a trial of the OX40 agonist ivuxolimab. The CDR3 nucleotides are TGCAGCGTTGGATCTAGCTCCTACAATGAGCAGTTCTTC. It yields the protein CSVGSSSYNEQFF.